This is a list of T cell receptor beta chains from one sample in a study of T cells in Graves' hyperthyroidism and ophthalmopathy. One entry per CDR3 protein results from TCRdb running MiXCR on the multiplex PCR reads. The sample has fewer than 350,000 distinct CDR3 sequences, about 19% seen once. The sequencing sample was made of blood. These receptors all come from a man aged 50-60 years with Graves' ophthalmopathy. Each CDR3 is given with its conserved first and last residue. D genes are given only for firm matches. Size values are once, few and many counts, or a class for expanded clones, and some rows have none.

TRBJ2-3	NA	TRBV11-3	few	CASTQRVGDTQYF	TGTGCCAGCACCCAAAGAGTCGGGGATACGCAGTATTTT
TRBJ1-5	NA	TRBV6-1	many	CASRQGSQPQHF	TGTGCCAGCAGACAGGGAAGTCAGCCCCAGCATTTT
TRBJ2-1	NA	TRBV5-1	many	CASSLGQPSDEQFF	TGCGCCAGCAGCTTGGGCCAGCCAAGCGATGAGCAGTTCTTC
TRBJ2-1	NA	TRBV24-1	NA	CATSGVTYNEQFF	TGTGCCACCAGTGGCGTTACCTACAATGAGCAGTTCTTC
TRBJ1-4	NA	TRBV28	few	CASIPRGRGVEKLFF	TGTGCCAGCATCCCCAGGGGCAGAGGGGTTGAAAAACTGTTTTTT
TRBJ1-6	NA	TRBV19	NA	CASSIDRRRPHSPLHF	TGTGCCAGTAGTATAGATCGCAGGCGGCCTCATTCACCCCTCCACTTT
TRBJ2-4	NA	TRBV7-2	once	CASRVGGRGPKNIQYF	TGTGCCAGCAGAGTAGGGGGTCGGGGGCCCAAAAACATTCAGTACTTC
TRBJ2-1	NA	TRBV18	many	CASSPGRTSYNEQFF	TGTGCCAGCTCACCTGGACGCACCTCCTACAATGAGCAGTTCTTC
TRBJ2-5	TRBD1	TRBV20-1	NA	CSATPGQGARETQYF	TGCAGTGCTACCCCGGGACAGGGGGCTCGGGAGACCCAGTACTTC
TRBJ2-2	TRBD1	TRBV20-1	many	CSVSGTGRAGELFF	TGCAGTGTTTCCGGGACAGGGAGGGCCGGGGAGCTGTTTTTT
TRBJ2-7	NA	TRBV11-2	many	CASSLVGSTYEQYF	TGTGCCAGCAGCTTAGTAGGTTCAACCTACGAGCAGTACTTC
TRBJ1-1	NA	TRBV4-1	many	CASSQDRSRVTEAFF	TGCGCCAGCAGCCAAGATCGAAGCAGAGTCACTGAAGCTTTCTTT
TRBJ1-1	NA	TRBV7-3	NA	CASSLLQGKEAFF	TGTGCCAGCAGCTTACTGCAGGGTAAGGAAGCTTTCTTT
TRBJ2-5	NA	TRBV6-2/TRBV6-3	few	CASSGGPRETQYF	TGTGCCAGCTCAGGGGGGCCTAGAGAGACCCAGTACTTC
TRBJ2-1	TRBD2	TRBV3-1	many	CASSHPLGLGDNEQFF	TGTGCCAGCAGCCACCCTCTGGGACTAGGGGACAATGAGCAGTTCTTC
TRBJ2-7	NA	TRBV14	few	CASSQVVASPVEQYF	TGTGCCAGCAGCCAAGTTGTGGCTAGCCCTGTCGAGCAGTACTTC
TRBJ2-1	NA	TRBV11-2	many	CASSFLGTSALNEQFF	TGTGCCAGCAGCTTTTTAGGGACTTCCGCCCTCAATGAGCAGTTCTTC
TRBJ1-5	NA	TRBV28	many	CASSLGRTVNQPQHF	TGTGCCAGCAGTTTGGGTAGGACAGTCAATCAGCCCCAGCATTTT
TRBJ1-5	TRBD1	TRBV12-3/TRBV12-4	many	CASSPGTAGNQPQHF	TGTGCCAGCAGTCCCGGGACAGCAGGCAATCAGCCCCAGCATTTT
TRBJ1-2	TRBD1	TRBV28	many	CASSPSTGTVSGYTF	TGTGCCAGCAGTCCCTCGACCGGGACAGTGTCTGGCTACACCTTC